This T cell receptor beta chain was profiled in a study of CD8+ T cells in alopecia areata. Per the germline V gene, CDR1 is SQVTM and CDR2 is ANQGSEA. Trimming cost V 6 bases and J 6 bases, with 12 bases left between them. CDR3 length: 11 amino acids. The table lists this clone with a few counts. Sequencing used cDNA as its template, made by extracting RNA and reverse transcribing it. The repertoire was sequenced with immunoSEQ multiplex PCR; TCRdb's copy has only in-frame clones and lacks some. The sample carries about 140,000 clones, around two thirds recorded once. The receptor was isolated from a human donor in good health. Sequences were obtained from CD8+ T cells sorted from blood. The chain links TRBV29-1 to TRBJ2-7; D remains unclear. CDR3 in amino acids: CSVGFQGEQYF. In DNA, the CDR3 is TGCAGCGTGGGTTTCCAAGGCGAGCAGTACTTC.